Presented here are 19 T cell receptor beta chains from one specimen sequenced in a study of blood T cell repertoires in COVID-19. Profiling relied on immunoSEQ multiplex PCR, and the TCRdb table lists in-frame clones only, not all of them. The sample consists of some 110,000 clones, roughly four fifths of them appearing once. The sequenced material came from peripheral blood. The receptors were sampled from a woman in her seventies with acute or convalescent COVID-19.

The chain carries TRBV4-1 and TRBJ1-1; D possibly corresponds to TRBD1 (5 bases). The CDR3 contains 16 residues. V was pared by 4 bases and J by 1 base, with 16 bases between. Germline V lookup: CDR1 MGHRA, CDR2 YSYEKL. The CDR3 region has the DNA TGCGCCAGCAGCCTTCAGCGGGGCTGGGGGAACACTGAAGCTTTCTTT. Translated, it gives CASSLQRGWGNTEAFF.

J is TRBJ2-1 and V is TRBV5-6; no clear D. The CDR3 runs 14 residues. The germline V gene has CDR1 SGHDT and CDR2 YYEEEE. The V end lost 5 bases, the J end lost 4 bases, and 13 bases lay between the germline ends. The CDR3 loop is CASRPGSGYNEQFF. CDR3 bases: TGTGCCAGCAGGCCAGGCAGTGGGTACAATGAGCAGTTCTTC. Drawing the rest from reference TRBV5-6 and TRBJ2-1, the complete variable domain is DAGVTQSPTHLIKTRGQQVTLRCSPKSGHDTVSWYQQALGQGPQFIFQYYEEEERQRGNFPDRFSGHQFPNYSSELNVNALLLGDSALYLCASRPGSGYNEQFFGPGTRLTVL.

This chain links TRBV30 with TRBJ1-5; D may be TRBD1 (6 bases). Deletions cut 0 bases from V and 7 bases from J, with 13 bases between. Per the germline V gene, CDR1 is GTSNPN and CDR2 is SVGIG (reference sequence). This CDR3 contains 14 residues. CDR3: CAWSVGGGRQPQHF. Here the CDR3 DNA reads TGTGCCTGGAGTGTGGGAGGGGGAAGGCAGCCCCAGCATTTT.

This clone was counted once. The chain carries TRBV7-2 and TRBJ1-2; 7 bases match TRBD1. The germline gives CDR1 SGHTA, CDR2 FQGNSA. This CDR3 has 15 residues. The trim removed 5 bases at V and 1 base at J, leaving 7 bases unmatched. For the CDR3, the DNA is TGTGCCAGCAGCATCGGACAGGAACGTAACTATGGCTACACCTTC. This translates into CASSIGQERNYGYTF.

The chain uses TRBV7-2 and TRBJ1-5; 9 bases line up with TRBD1. Germline assignment: CDR1 SGHTA and CDR2 FQGNSA. After removal of 7 bases from V and 6 bases from J, the junction contained 7 bases not matched to a gene. The CDR3 runs 14 residues. CDR3 nucleotides: TGTGCCAGCACCACCGGGACAGGGCTTCAGCCCCAGCATTTT. Protein: CASTTGTGLQPQHF.

This clone was seen once. Other DNA sequences from this sample encode an identical CDR3 as well. The rearrangement links TRBV18 to TRBJ1-2; 10 bases are shared with TRBD1. Losses at the gene ends were 6 bases for V and 8 bases for J; bases not matched to a gene: 6. Looked up from germline, CDR1 is KGHSH and CDR2 is LQKENI. There are 13 residues in the CDR3. CDR3 bases: TGTGCCAGCTCTCCGGGACAGGGGTCAGGCTACACCTTC. As protein: CASSPGQGSGYTF.

The chain is built from TRBV6-2 or TRBV6-3 and TRBJ1-6; 7 bases align to TRBD1. V lost 2 bases and J lost 7; bases outside the gene matches: 8. The CDR3 is 16 residues long. Per the germline V gene, CDR1 is MNHEY and CDR2 is SVGEGT. CDR3 region: CASSYREGTENSPLHF. DNA of the CDR3: TGTGCCAGCAGTTACCGAGAAGGGACAGAGAATTCACCCCTCCACTTT.

This clone appeared once. The CDR3: CASSGRGGRVTDTQYF. As DNA, the CDR3 is TGTGCCAGCAGTGGGCGGGGGGGCCGAGTCACAGATACGCAGTATTTT. V is TRBV6-2 or TRBV6-3 and J is TRBJ2-3; 9 nucleotides align to TRBD2. CDR1 is MNHEY, CDR2 SVGEGT, per germline. V shed 5 bases, J shed 2 bases, and the junction held 8 bases outside the gene matches. The CDR3 has 16 residues.

The chain employs TRBV4-1 and TRBJ2-7, with 9 bases lining up with TRBD1. The CDR3 runs 14 residues. CDR1 is MGHRA, CDR2 YSYEKL, per germline. The V and J ends lost 5 bases and 6 bases, in that order; junction bases with no gene match: 8. In nucleotides, the CDR3 is TGCGCCAGCAGCGCCGAGGACAGGGGTTTCGAGCAGTACGTC. It codes for CASSAEDRGFEQYV.

The rearrangement joins TRBV7-8 to TRBJ1-2; D is possibly TRBD1 (6 bases). CDR3 length: 13 residues. Germline CDR1 SGHVS, CDR2 FQNEAQ. Trimming shortened V by 5 bases and J by 7 bases, and 14 bases separated the two germline ends. The CDR3 loop is CASSRPGEGGYTF. The CDR3 DNA sequence: TGTGCCAGCAGCCGACCAGGGGAAGGTGGCTACACCTTC.

DNA of the CDR3: TGTGCCAGCTCCCCAAGAGGAGCGGGGGATGAGGAGACCCAGTACTTC. Translating gives CASSPRGAGDEETQYF. The V call is TRBV18, the J call TRBJ2-5; 8 bases line up with TRBD2. Germline V gives CDR1 KGHSH, CDR2 LQKENI. The CDR3 loop spans 16 amino acids. The V segment lost 6 bases and the J segment 5 bases; nucleotides outside the gene matches: 14. Looking up the rest from reference TRBV18 and TRBJ2-5 gives the full variable domain: NAGVMQNPRHLVRRRGQEARLRCSPMKGHSHVYWYRQLPEEGLKFMVYLQKENIIDESGMPKERFSAEFPKEGPSILRIQQVVRGDSAAYFCASSPRGAGDEETQYFGPGTRLLVL.

This clone was seen only a few times. The chain combines TRBV6-1 with TRBJ1-2, with 7 bases matching TRBD1. Germline values: CDR1 MNHNS, CDR2 SASEGT. This CDR3 has 13 residues. V gave up 2 bases and J gave up 8 bases; unmatched junction bases: 5. CDR3 sequence (DNA): TGTGCCAGCAGTGAACCGACAGGGTTAGGCTACACCTTC. Protein product: CASSEPTGLGYTF.

The chain joins TRBV5-4 to TRBJ2-2; 12 bases align to TRBD2. The trim removed 5 bases at V and 1 base at J, leaving 6 bases unmatched. The CDR3 sequence is 17 residues long. Germline CDR1 SGHNT, CDR2 YYREEE (reference sequence). The CDR3 DNA is TGTGCCAGCAGTTCTAGCGGGGGGGCATTGAACACCGGGGAGCTGTTTTTT. Protein product: CASSSSGGALNTGELFF.

The chain employs TRBV9 and TRBJ2-5; 12 bases are a match to TRBD2. Unmatched junction bases numbered 6, after V lost 0 bases and J lost 6 bases. There are 16 residues in the CDR3. CDR1 is SGDLS and CDR2 is YYNGEE in the germline V gene. This chain's CDR3 is CASSVGASGGAQTQYF. The DNA for the CDR3 is TGTGCCAGCAGCGTAGGGGCTAGCGGGGGGGCTCAGACCCAGTACTTC.

The chain links TRBV27 to TRBJ1-1, with D tentatively TRBD1 (6 bases). Germline V gene sequence: CDR1 MNHEY, CDR2 SMNVEV (reference sequence). V was clipped by 8 bases and J by 4 bases, with 14 bases between them. This CDR3 has 13 residues. The CDR3 DNA is TGTGCCAGCGGGGGACATTTGTTCACTGAAGCTTTCTTT. Translated, it gives CASGGHLFTEAFF.

The rearrangement links TRBV5-1 to TRBJ2-1, with D uncertain. The CDR3 sequence is 14 residues long. The germline V and J ends were trimmed by 2 bases and 5 bases, with 11 bases remaining between them. Germline V CDR1 and CDR2: SGHRS, YFSETQ. CDR3 in amino acids: CASSFPQTNNEQFF. The CDR3 nucleotides are TGCGCCAGCAGCTTTCCTCAAACAAACAATGAGCAGTTCTTC.

This chain links TRBV7-8 with TRBJ1-1; a weak D match, TRBD1 (6 bases). The V gene lost 6 bases and the J gene lost 1 base, with 12 bases spanning the gap. The germline CDR1 and CDR2 sequences are SGHVS and FQNEAQ. This CDR3 is 14 amino acids long. The CDR3 DNA follows: TGTGCCAGCAGGGGGGACACGGGGAACACTGAAGCTTTCTTT. Its translation is CASRGDTGNTEAFF.

V and J are TRBV5-1 and TRBJ1-5, with D hard to call. The germline V and J ends were trimmed by 0 bases and 4 bases, with 5 bases remaining between them. CDR3 length equals 13 residues. Germline V lookup: CDR1 SGHRS, CDR2 YFSETQ. Here the CDR3 reads CASSLVPNQPQHF. The CDR3 DNA sequence: TGCGCCAGCAGCTTGGTTCCGAATCAGCCCCAGCATTTT.

This chain joins TRBV9 and TRBJ2-5; TRBD1 is a possible D gene (6 bases). Trimming took off 0 bases at V and 0 bases at J, with 12 bases between the two ends. CDR3 length: 16 amino acids. Germline CDR1 reads SGDLS; CDR2 reads YYNGEE. For the CDR3, the DNA is TGTGCCAGCAGCGTAGGAGGGGGACACAACCAAGAGACCCAGTACTTC. Amino acid sequence: CASSVGGGHNQETQYF.